This entry is about one TCR beta chain. Only one count was recorded for this clone. Its antigen is unknown. Base qualities are missing; no much larger clone stands one base away. This specimen comes from a study of blood T cell repertoires in COVID-19 (dated by TCRdb to 2020 to 2022). Regarding the complete study: Samples covering the acute and convalescent phases of COVID-19 were provided by collaborators in the United States, Italy and Spain. Where HLA class I and class II types were available, the types were taken from metadata supplied by the sample provider, not from assay-based typing. The material from the prospective study consisted of cDNA or gDNA derived from T cells, B-cell-depleted T cells, or PBMCs. Nearly every sample came with metadata listing a de-identified subject ID, COVID-19 status, age in years and sex. The repertoires were released in a freely available public database intended as a resource for research on the immune response to SARS-CoV-2. The dataset comprised deeply sampled blood TCRbeta repertoires from subjects exposed to, actively infected with, or recovered from COVID-19. Samples were obtained from the ongoing ImmuneRACE study (first 160 participants) and from about 1,300 subjects provided by 6 global collaborators.

Here is what the overall study found, with its caveats: Clinical and demographic metadata were provided uncurated, with the amount varying by source and participant.

TCRbeta CDR3 regions were amplified from genomic DNA using the immunoSEQ Assay, a bias-controlled multiplex PCR. The study's processing was this. The number of nucleated cells in each sample was estimated by amplification of reference gene primers within the assay. Sequence reads were collapsed and filtered to measure the absolute abundance of every unique TCRbeta CDR3 rearrangement. For each sample, productive Simpson clonality was calculated by taking the square root of Simpson's diversity index across productive rearrangements. The source is immuneACCESS, and TCRdb retained only in-frame sequences with V and J called. Part of the clones is not carried over; for the studies checked, unresolved V genes explain less than half of this, and the remainder is unexplained. Clone size and the V and J calls come from that table; the DNA yielded D and trimming. This sample has about 68,000 clones in its table, and approximately 85% of those were observed once. The ten largest make up around 23% of the sample.

Whole blood was collected in K2EDTA tubes by collaborating institutions according to the institutions' own protocols. Collaborator samples were shipped for TCRbeta analysis as frozen whole blood, isolated PBMCs, or DNA extracted from either sample type. The sample was peripheral blood. This clonotype originated in a man aged 50 or older with acute or convalescent COVID-19.

The DNA is as follows: TGTGCCAGCAGTTTAGGAGAGAACACTGAAGCTTTCTTT. This codes for CASSLGENTEAFF. The chain employs TRBV12-3 or TRBV12-4 and TRBJ1-1; the D gene cannot be named for sure. Deletion took 1 base off V and 1 base off J, with a span of 4 bases between the germline ends. The CDR3 runs 13 amino acids, cysteine and phenylalanine included. Of the read, only the CDR3 DNA is kept; its 39 bases are in frame from base 1.